One and the same sample provided the 22 T cell receptor beta chains below, sequenced in a study of cytomegalovirus exposure and HLA in healthy donors. Primers: 60 Vbeta forward and 13 Jbeta reverse. Only in-frame clones appear in the TCRdb table, and some are missing; sequencing was by immunoSEQ multiplex PCR. This sample's table has some 110,000 clones. The sequenced material came from PBMCs. The receptors come from a man aged 30-40 years in good health and CMV-seronegative.

J is TRBJ2-7 and V is TRBV7-9, with 7 bases fitting TRBD1. V was clipped by 5 bases and J by 3 bases; unmatched bases: 7. The CDR3 covers 14 residues. Germline CDR1 is SEHNR and CDR2 is FQNEAQ (reference sequence). CDR3 sequence: CASSPGDRDYEQYF. As DNA, the CDR3 is TGTGCCAGCAGCCCAGGTGACAGGGACTACGAGCAGTACTTC.

This sequence joins TRBV29-1 and TRBJ2-7; 14 nucleotides match TRBD2. Per the germline V gene, CDR1 is SQVTM and CDR2 is ANQGSEA. The J segment lost 2 bases and the V segment lost 4 bases, leaving 7 bases of the junction unmatched. This CDR3 region has 16 residues. The CDR3 coding sequence is TGCAGCGTTGCATCGGGACTAGCGGGGGAAGCCTACGAGCAGTACTTC. Amino acid sequence: CSVASGLAGEAYEQYF.

The rearrangement joins TRBV10-3 to TRBJ2-2; D might be TRBD2 (6 bases). With 1 base removed from V and 6 bases from J, the gap between germline ends came to 9 bases. The CDR3 is 14 amino acids. The germline V gene encodes CDR1 ENHRY and CDR2 SYGVKD. The CDR3, as DNA: TGTGCCATCAGTGAGTGGACTAAGCCCGGGGAGCTGTTTTTT. Encoded protein: CAISEWTKPGELFF.

The chain is built from TRBV7-9 and TRBJ1-1; no reliable D call. Germline V gives CDR1 SEHNR, CDR2 FQNEAQ (reference sequence). This CDR3 comprises 15 residues. The germline V and J ends were trimmed by 4 bases and 6 bases, with 18 bases remaining between them. The CDR3, as DNA: TGTGCCAGCAGCTCCGGACGGGGAATGATCTCTGAAGCTTTCTTT. Translated: CASSSGRGMISEAFF.

The genes are TRBV4-2 and TRBJ2-1; tentatively, D is TRBD2 (5 bases). The V gene lost 0 bases and the J gene lost 0 bases, with 18 bases spanning the gap. Germline V gives CDR1 LGHNA, CDR2 YNFKEQ. There are 19 residues in the CDR3. The CDR3: CASSQDGSSFLSSYNEQFF. CDR3 bases: TGTGCCAGCAGCCAAGATGGGTCTAGCTTTTTAAGCTCCTACAATGAGCAGTTCTTC.

J is TRBJ2-3 and V is TRBV6-4; 9 positions match TRBD2. The CDR3 totals 14 residues. Germline V gene lookup returns CDR1 MRHNA and CDR2 SNTAGT. The V and J ends lost 6 bases and 1 base, in that order; junction bases with no gene match: 2. Written as DNA, the CDR3 is TGTGCCAGCAGCCCTAGCGGGGGCACAGATACGCAGTATTTT. Translating gives CASSPSGGTDTQYF.

The chain recombines TRBV25-1 with TRBJ2-1, with 9 bases fitting TRBD2. The junction had 15 bases not matched to a gene; V was cut back by 9 bases and J by 9 bases. This CDR3 comprises 15 residues. CDR1 is MGHDK and CDR2 is SYGVNS in the germline V gene. CDR3 amino acids: CASSSWREGRPEQFF. DNA of the CDR3: TGTGCCAGTTCTAGTTGGCGGGAGGGCCGGCCTGAGCAGTTCTTC.

V and J are TRBV13 and TRBJ2-7, with TRBD2 identical over 9 bases. The CDR3 is 17 amino acids. V shed 3 bases, J shed 3 bases, and the junction held 12 bases outside the gene matches. In germline, CDR1 is PRHDT, CDR2 FYEKMQ (reference sequence). The CDR3 loop reads CASSLGPLSGRSYEQYF. The CDR3 coding sequence is TGTGCCAGCAGCTTGGGACCCCTAAGCGGGAGGAGCTACGAGCAGTACTTC.

The V gene is TRBV5-5, the J gene TRBJ2-1, with TRBD2 matching 13 bases. CDR3 size: 18 residues. Germline loops: CDR1 SGHKS, CDR2 YYEKEE (reference sequence). Losses at the gene ends were 4 bases for V and 3 bases for J; bases not matched to a gene: 10. The CDR3: CASSPGLAGVRGYNEQFF. The CDR3 DNA follows: TGTGCCAGCAGCCCTGGACTAGCGGGAGTGCGGGGCTACAATGAGCAGTTCTTC. The full variable domain, completed using reference TRBV5-5 and TRBJ2-1, is DAGVTQSPTHLIKTRGQQVTLRCSPISGHKSVSWYQQVLGQGPQFIFQYYEKEERGRGNFPDRFSARQFPNYSSELNVNALLLGDSALYLCASSPGLAGVRGYNEQFFGPGTRLTVL.

This rearrangement joins TRBV7-9 to TRBJ2-1; D is perhaps TRBD2 (6 bases). V lost 7 bases and J lost 7, with 20 bases in between. The V gene's germline CDR1 is SEHNR and CDR2 FQNEAQ (reference sequence). The CDR3 length is 15 residues. CDR3 sequence reads: CASTTYSGPLNEQFF. The DNA for the CDR3 is TGTGCCAGCACCACTTATAGCGGTCCACTAAATGAGCAGTTCTTC.

Details on this clone: The sample holds other DNA sequences that translate to the same CDR3. The rearrangement uses TRBV6-5 and TRBJ1-1, with a possible D match to TRBD1 (5 bases). CDR1 is MNHEY, CDR2 SVGAGI, per germline. Trimming took 0 bases from V and 1 from J, leaving 6 bases between them. This CDR3 is 14 amino acids long. Here the CDR3 DNA reads TGTGCCAGCAGTTACTCCCAGGGGAACACTGAAGCTTTCTTT. Translating it yields CASSYSQGNTEAFF.

The V gene is TRBV30, the J gene TRBJ1-1; D not certain. The CDR3 sequence is 11 residues long. V shed 4 bases and J shed 5 bases, with 8 bases lying between them. The germline V gene has CDR1 GTSNPN and CDR2 SVGIG (reference sequence). The CDR3 loop reads CAWKAVTEAFF. CDR3 nucleotide sequence: TGTGCCTGGAAGGCGGTAACTGAAGCTTTCTTT.

The V and J genes are TRBV30 and TRBJ1-6; D not certain. Germline loops: CDR1 GTSNPN, CDR2 SVGIG (reference sequence). The CDR3 is made up of 12 amino acids. V lost 0 bases and J lost 14, with 11 bases in between. The CDR3, as DNA: TGTGCCTGGAGTGTATCCGCGCGAGCCCTCCACTTT. This translates into CAWSVSARALHF.

The rearrangement uses TRBV7-3 and TRBJ2-7, with 10 bases lining up with TRBD1. The CDR3 runs to 14 residues. The junction had 6 bases not matched to a gene; V was cut back by 5 bases and J by 5 bases. CDR1 SGHTA and CDR2 FQGTGA come from the germline V gene. Written as DNA, the CDR3 is TGTGCCAGCAGCCCTACAGGGACAGGGGACGAGCAGTACTTC. Its protein product is CASSPTGTGDEQYF.

Turning to this clone: One end of the junction is discordant with germline, which a read error may explain. This chain links TRBV5-1 with TRBJ2-1; 11 bases line up with TRBD2. The CDR3 runs to 16 residues. Looked up from germline, CDR1 is SGHRS and CDR2 is YFSETQ. The DNA of the CDR3 is TGCGCCAGCAGCACGTGGACTAGCGGGTCCTACAATGAGCGGTTCTTC. Its translation: CASSTWTSGSYNERFF.

The gene calls are TRBV5-8 and TRBJ2-3, with 7 bases aligning to TRBD2. Germline V gene sequence: CDR1 SGHTS, CDR2 YDEGEE. J was trimmed by 2 bases and V by 4 bases; bases with no gene match: 7. The CDR3 has 15 residues. CDR3 region: CASSPRLANTDTQYF. Written as DNA, the CDR3 is TGTGCCAGCAGCCCCCGACTAGCTAACACAGATACGCAGTATTTT.

J is TRBJ2-7 and V is TRBV4-1; D might be TRBD1 (5 bases). Germline V gives CDR1 MGHRA, CDR2 YSYEKL. The CDR3 sequence is 14 residues long. Trimming removed 0 bases at V and 5 bases at J, with 11 bases between. DNA for the CDR3: TGCGCCAGCAGCCAAGAAGGCAGGGATGACGAGCAGTACTTC. This gives the protein CASSQEGRDDEQYF.

The chain couples TRBV2 to TRBJ1-2; 9 nucleotides agree with TRBD1. Germline-derived CDR1 and CDR2 are SNHLY and FYNNEI. The CDR3 totals 14 residues. Trimming at V came to 6 bases and at J to 7 bases, leaving 9 bases not matched to a gene. CDR3 region: CASRVQGASPGYTF. The CDR3 DNA is TGTGCCAGCAGAGTACAGGGGGCGTCGCCTGGCTACACCTTC.

This chain connects TRBV29-1 to TRBJ2-4; D is possibly TRBD2 (5 bases). This CDR3 region has 15 residues. Trimming removed 4 bases from V and 2 bases from J, with 15 bases in between. The germline gives CDR1 SQVTM, CDR2 ANQGSEA. The CDR3 bases are TGCAGCGTTGGAGCGGACTCCATCACCAAAAACATTCAGTACTTC. Amino acid sequence: CSVGADSITKNIQYF.

V gene TRBV10-3 combines with J gene TRBJ2-5, with 7 bases aligning to TRBD2. V lost 11 bases to trimming and J lost 4 bases; unmatched junction nucleotides: 16. The CDR3 runs to 15 residues. Germline V lookup: CDR1 ENHRY, CDR2 SYGVKD. The CDR3 region is CASGGPGLVGETQYF. In DNA, the CDR3 is TGTGCCTCAGGAGGCCCCGGACTAGTGGGAGAGACCCAGTACTTC.

The chain combines TRBV19 with TRBJ2-1; 9 bases are shared with TRBD2. CDR1 LNHDA and CDR2 SQIVND come from the germline V gene (reference sequence). The CDR3 is 15 amino acids. V gave up 3 bases and J gave up 2 bases; unmatched junction bases: 2. The CDR3 DNA follows: TGTGCCAGTAGTATCGCTAGCGGGACCTACAATGAGCAGTTCTTC. Its protein is CASSIASGTYNEQFF.

This rearrangement joins TRBV7-2 to TRBJ1-1; D unclear. Deletions cut 5 bases from V and 5 bases from J, with 9 bases between. Germline V CDR1 and CDR2: SGHTA, FQGNSA. The CDR3 is 12 residues long. CDR3 bases: TGTGCCAGCAGCCCCCCGGGTACTGAAGCTTTCTTT. Protein: CASSPPGTEAFF. Drawing the rest from reference TRBV7-2 and TRBJ1-1, the complete variable domain is GAGVSQSPSNKVTEKGKDVELRCDPISGHTALYWYRQSLGQGLEFLIYFQGNSAPDKSGLPSDRFSAERTGGSVSTLTIQRTQQEDSAVYLCASSPPGTEAFFGQGTRLTVV.